The present TCR beta chain was sequenced within a study of cytomegalovirus exposure and HLA in healthy donors. In the study overall: Earlier work reported 100 million or so unique TCR beta sequences from 150 million to 200 million T cells.

V was clipped by 6 bases and J by 2 bases; unmatched bases: 9. The CDR3 totals 15 residues. Per germline, CDR1 MNHEY and CDR2 SMNVEV (reference sequence). The PCR contained 60 Vbeta and 13 Jbeta primers. Clones were read by immunoSEQ multiplex PCR, and TCRdb kept only the in-frame ones, dropping some. The table has approximately 270,000 clones, 75% to 85% seen once. This TCR was recovered from a girl aged 2 to 10 in good health and CMV-seronegative. The chain employs TRBV27 and TRBJ2-7; 8 bases are a match to TRBD1. The sequencing input was PBMCs. The CDR3 nucleotides read TGTGCCAGCAGCGCCAAGGCGGGACAGGCCTACGAGCAGTACTTC. Translated: CASSAKAGQAYEQYF.